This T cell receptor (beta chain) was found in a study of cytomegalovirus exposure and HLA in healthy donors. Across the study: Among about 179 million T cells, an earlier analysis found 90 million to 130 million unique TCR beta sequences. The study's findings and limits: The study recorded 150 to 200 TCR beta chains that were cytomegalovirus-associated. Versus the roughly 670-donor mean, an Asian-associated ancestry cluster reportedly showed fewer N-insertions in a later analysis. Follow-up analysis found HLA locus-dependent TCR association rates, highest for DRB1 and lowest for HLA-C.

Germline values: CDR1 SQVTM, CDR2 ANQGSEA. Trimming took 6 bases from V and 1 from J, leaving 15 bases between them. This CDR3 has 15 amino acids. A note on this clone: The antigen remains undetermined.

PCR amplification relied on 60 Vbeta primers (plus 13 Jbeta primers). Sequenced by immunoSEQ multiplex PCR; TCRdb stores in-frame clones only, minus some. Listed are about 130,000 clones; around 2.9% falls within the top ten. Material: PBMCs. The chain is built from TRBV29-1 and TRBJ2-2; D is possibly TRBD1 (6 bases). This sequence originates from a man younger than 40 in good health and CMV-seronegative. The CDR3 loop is CSVGQDRKNTGELFF. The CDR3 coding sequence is TGCAGCGTCGGGCAGGACAGAAAGAACACCGGGGAGCTGTTTTTT.